This T cell receptor beta chain was recorded in a study of human T cells and chemical hapten exposure. The time point: patch test 2, 6 weeks after DPC sensitization. Specified treatment: therapeutic diphenylcyclopropenone sensitization with weekly scalp DPC. Under the authors' procedure: A per-sample median of roughly 91,000 TCRs was observed, with a range of roughly 20,000 to 750,000. In TCRdb, the RACE reads were re-called with MiXCR into one record per CDR3 protein. TCRdb's processing, not the authors' own work, is the source of the V and J calls. The data contain about 94,000 distinct CDR3 sequences, over 7.5% of them singletons. The CDR3 totals 15 residues. Germline loops: CDR1 SGHAT, CDR2 FQDESV (reference sequence). The junction had 6 bases not matched to a gene; V was cut back by 4 bases and J by 5 bases.

The sample here was whole blood, taken in connection with sensitization to the hapten diphenylcyclopropenone (DPC). The TCR sequence derives from a woman aged 35 to 49 with alopecia areata. Some clones in this sample may be carry-over from other donors' samples. The rearrangement joins TRBV11-1 to TRBJ1-1; 11 bases fit TRBD1. The CDR3 protein is CASSSRDRGKTEAFF. CDR3 bases: TGTGCCAGCAGCTCCCGGGACAGGGGGAAGACTGAAGCTTTCTTT.